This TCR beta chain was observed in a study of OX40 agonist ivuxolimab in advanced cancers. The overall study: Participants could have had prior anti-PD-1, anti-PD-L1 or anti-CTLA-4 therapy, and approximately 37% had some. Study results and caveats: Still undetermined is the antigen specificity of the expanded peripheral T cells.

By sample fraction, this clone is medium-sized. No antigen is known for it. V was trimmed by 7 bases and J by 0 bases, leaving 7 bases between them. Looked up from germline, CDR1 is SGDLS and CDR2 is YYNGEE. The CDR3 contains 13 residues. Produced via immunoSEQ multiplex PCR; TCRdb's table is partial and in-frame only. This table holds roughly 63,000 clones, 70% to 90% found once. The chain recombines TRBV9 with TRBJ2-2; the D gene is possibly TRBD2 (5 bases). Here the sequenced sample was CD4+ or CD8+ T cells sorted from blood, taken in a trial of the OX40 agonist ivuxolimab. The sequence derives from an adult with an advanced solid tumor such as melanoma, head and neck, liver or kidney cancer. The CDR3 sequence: CASAGANTGELFF. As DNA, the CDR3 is TGTGCCAGCGCGGGCGCGAACACCGGGGAGCTGTTTTTT.